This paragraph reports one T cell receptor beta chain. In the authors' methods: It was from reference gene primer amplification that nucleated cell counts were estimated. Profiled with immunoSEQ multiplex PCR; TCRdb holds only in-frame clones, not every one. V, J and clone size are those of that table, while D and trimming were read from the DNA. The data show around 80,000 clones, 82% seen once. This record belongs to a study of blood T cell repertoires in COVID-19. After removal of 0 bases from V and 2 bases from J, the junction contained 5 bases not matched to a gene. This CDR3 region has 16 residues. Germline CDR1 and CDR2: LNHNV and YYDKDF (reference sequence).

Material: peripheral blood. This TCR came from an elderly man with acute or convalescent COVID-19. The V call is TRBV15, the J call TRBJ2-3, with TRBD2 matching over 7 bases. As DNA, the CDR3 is TGTGCCACCAGCAGAGATTCCGGGGGGTACACAGATACGCAGTATTTT. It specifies CATSRDSGGYTDTQYF.